The 14 T cell receptor beta chains below come from one sample, sequenced in a study of neoadjuvant anti-PD-1 for oral cavity cancer. Time point meaning: after neoadjuvant nivolumab, at surgical resection. Assay used: immunoSEQ multiplex PCR; TCRdb lists only in-frame clones, some missing. This table holds about 39,000 clones, 77% found once. The material sequenced was PBMCs, taken after nivolumab (anti-PD-1) treatment. The origin of the receptors is a person aged 35-79 years with oral cavity squamous cell carcinoma.

The chain employs TRBV5-5 and TRBJ1-2, with TRBD1 identical over 8 bases. The CDR3 extends over 15 amino acids. Germline CDR1 and CDR2: SGHKS and YYEKEE (reference sequence). The trim removed 3 bases at V and 2 bases at J, leaving 6 bases unmatched. The DNA for the CDR3 is TGTGCCAGCAGCTCCCTTCGGACAGGGAACTATGGCTACACCTTC. It translates to CASSSLRTGNYGYTF.

CDR3 protein: CASSLSLSGNQPQHF. CDR3 DNA: TGTGCCAGCAGTTTATCATTATCAGGAAATCAGCCCCAGCATTTT. The V gene is TRBV28, the J gene TRBJ1-5; D is unresolved. Germline values: CDR1 MDHEN, CDR2 SYDVKM. Trimming pared 1 base from V and 4 bases from J, leaving 11 bases between. The CDR3 contains 15 residues.

The chain uses TRBV29-1 and TRBJ2-2, with a weak D call TRBD2 (5 bases). This CDR3 region has 15 residues. The germline CDR1 and CDR2 sequences are SQVTM and ANQGSEA. This CDR3 reads CSGSLGVQNTGELFF. The CDR3 region has the DNA TGCAGTGGGTCCCTCGGGGTACAGAACACCGGGGAGCTGTTTTTT.

The genes are TRBV19 and TRBJ2-6; D uncertain. CDR3 length: 15 residues. Trimming pared 1 base from V and 0 bases from J, leaving 4 bases between. The germline V gene encodes CDR1 LNHDA and CDR2 SQIVND (reference sequence). The DNA of the CDR3 is TGTGCCAGTAGTATAGGTCTCTCTGGGGCCAACGTCCTGACTTTC. This gives the protein CASSIGLSGANVLTF.

This chain links TRBV5-1 with TRBJ1-1; 7 bases are shared with TRBD1. The CDR3 spans 15 residues. The ends lost 2 bases at V and 3 bases at J; junction bases unmatched: 7. CDR1 is SGHRS and CDR2 is YFSETQ in the germline V gene. As DNA, the CDR3 is TGCGCCAGCAGCTTTACAGGGGAATCGTACACTGAAGCTTTCTTT. Protein sequence: CASSFTGESYTEAFF.

The chain carries TRBV5-5 and TRBJ2-2; 8 nucleotides align to TRBD2. The germline V gene has CDR1 SGHKS and CDR2 YYEKEE (reference sequence). CDR3 length: 17 residues. V lost 4 bases to trimming and J lost 6 bases; unmatched junction nucleotides: 14. This CDR3 is CASSPRSPGGFAGELFF. The CDR3 DNA reads TGTGCCAGCAGCCCCCGTTCGCCGGGGGGGTTCGCCGGGGAGCTGTTTTTT.

The chain carries TRBV13 and TRBJ2-5; D may be TRBD1 or TRBD2 (7 bases each). This CDR3 contains 15 residues. V lost 3 bases and J 3 bases, leaving 14 bases between the germline ends. Germline CDR1 and CDR2: PRHDT and FYEKMQ (reference sequence). This CDR3 reads CASSLVRGGKETQYF. CDR3 nucleotide sequence: TGTGCCAGCAGCTTGGTCAGGGGGGGAAAAGAGACCCAGTACTTC.

This clone was seen a few times. V gene TRBV6-5 combines with J gene TRBJ1-2, with 10 bases identical to TRBD1. The V and J ends lost 6 bases and 8 bases, in that order; junction bases with no gene match: 9. In germline, CDR1 is MNHEY, CDR2 SVGAGI. CDR3 length: 14 amino acids. CDR3 residues: CASRPDRGHGGYTF. The CDR3 nucleotides read TGTGCCAGCAGGCCCGACAGGGGGCATGGCGGCTACACCTTC.

The chain combines TRBV29-1 with TRBJ2-1; TRBD1 agrees at 11 bases. The CDR3 length is 14 residues. Trimming took 4 bases from V and 5 from J; bases not matched to a gene: 4. The germline V gene has CDR1 SQVTM and CDR2 ANQGSEA. The CDR3 sequence: CSVGTGGLNNEQFF. The CDR3 region has the DNA TGCAGCGTTGGGACAGGGGGCCTCAACAATGAGCAGTTCTTC.

This clone showed up just once. This chain joins TRBV15 and TRBJ2-7; D gene unclear. V gave up 0 bases and J gave up 0 bases, with 15 bases separating them. In germline, CDR1 is LNHNV, CDR2 YYDKDF (reference sequence). This CDR3 is 17 amino acids long. CDR3 amino acids: CATSRDNKATSSYEQYF. CDR3 in DNA: TGTGCCACCAGCAGAGATAATAAGGCAACGAGCTCCTACGAGCAGTACTTC. Using reference TRBV15 and TRBJ2-7 for the parts outside the CDR3, the full variable domain is DAMVIQNPRYQVTQFGKPVTLSCSQTLNHNVMYWYQQKSSQAPKLLFHYYDKDFNNEADTPDNFQSRRPNTSFCFLDIRSPGLGDTAMYLCATSRDNKATSSYEQYFGPGTRLTVT.

The CDR3 is CASRSTSGETYEQYF. As DNA, the CDR3 is TGTGCCAGCAGGTCTACTAGCGGCGAAACCTACGAGCAGTACTTC. This chain links TRBV6-1 with TRBJ2-7, with 8 positions matching TRBD2. With V trimmed by 6 bases and J by 2 bases, 9 bases remained unmatched. CDR1 is MNHNS, CDR2 SASEGT, per germline. This CDR3 region has 15 residues.

This chain joins TRBV10-2 and TRBJ1-1; D not certain. CDR3 size: 13 residues. Trimming pared 1 base from V and 4 bases from J, leaving 7 bases between. CDR1 WSHSY and CDR2 SAAADI come from the germline V gene. Here the CDR3 reads CASSELAVTEAFF. The CDR3, as DNA: TGCGCCAGCAGTGAGTTGGCGGTCACTGAAGCTTTCTTT.

This clone was observed once. The rearrangement uses TRBV5-1 and TRBJ2-7, with 9 bases aligning to TRBD1. Germline lookup yields CDR1 SGHRS and CDR2 YFSETQ. The V and J ends lost 4 bases and 1 base, in that order; junction bases with no gene match: 3. The CDR3 sequence is 14 residues long. Here the CDR3 reads CASSKGQGSYEQYF. Written as DNA, the CDR3 is TGCGCCAGCAGCAAGGGACAGGGTTCCTACGAGCAGTACTTC.

The chain joins TRBV6-1 to TRBJ2-7; D remains ambiguous. The germline CDR1 and CDR2 sequences are MNHNS and SASEGT. Trimming removed 2 bases at V and 4 bases at J, with 12 bases between. The CDR3 covers 14 residues. The DNA for the CDR3 is TGTGCCAGCAGTGAATCGGGCCGTTTGTACGAGCAGTACTTC. This encodes CASSESGRLYEQYF.